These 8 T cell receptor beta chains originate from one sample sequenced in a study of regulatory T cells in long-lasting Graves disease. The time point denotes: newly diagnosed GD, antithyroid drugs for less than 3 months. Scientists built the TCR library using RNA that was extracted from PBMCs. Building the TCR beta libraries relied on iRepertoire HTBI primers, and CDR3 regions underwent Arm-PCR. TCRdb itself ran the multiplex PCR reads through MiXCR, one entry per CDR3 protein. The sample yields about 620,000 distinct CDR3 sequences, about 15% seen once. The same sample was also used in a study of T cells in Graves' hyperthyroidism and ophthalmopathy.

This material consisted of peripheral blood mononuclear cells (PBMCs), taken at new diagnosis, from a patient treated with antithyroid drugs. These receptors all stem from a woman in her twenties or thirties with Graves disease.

For the CDR3, the DNA is TGTGCCACCAGTTTTTCCGGGACAGGCCCGCTGGTTGAGCAGTTCTTC. Translating it yields CATSFSGTGPLVEQFF. This sequence joins TRBV24-1 and TRBJ2-1; 8 bases match TRBD1. Germline assignment: CDR1 KGHDR and CDR2 SFDVKD. Trimming cost V 6 bases and J 9 bases; bases outside gene matches: 15. The CDR3 extends over 16 amino acids.

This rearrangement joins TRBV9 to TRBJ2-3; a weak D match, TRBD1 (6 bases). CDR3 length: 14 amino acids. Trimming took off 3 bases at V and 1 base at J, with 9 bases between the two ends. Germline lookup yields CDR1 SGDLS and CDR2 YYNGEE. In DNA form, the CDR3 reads TGTGCCAGCAGCGCCCCAGGGGGCACAGATACGCAGTATTTT. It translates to CASSAPGGTDTQYF. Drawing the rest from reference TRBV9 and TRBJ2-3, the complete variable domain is DSGVTQTPKHLITATGQRVTLRCSPRSGDLSVYWYQQSLDQGLQFLIQYYNGEERAKGNILERFSAQQFPDLHSELNLSSLELGDSALYFCASSAPGGTDTQYFGPGTRLTVL.

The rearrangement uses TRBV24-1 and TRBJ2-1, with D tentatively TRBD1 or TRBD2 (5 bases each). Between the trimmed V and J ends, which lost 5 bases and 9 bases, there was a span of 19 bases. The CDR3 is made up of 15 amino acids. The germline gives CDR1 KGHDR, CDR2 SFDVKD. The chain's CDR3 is CATSGTGQLGPEQFF. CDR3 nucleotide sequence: TGTGCCACCAGTGGTACAGGCCAACTGGGACCTGAGCAGTTCTTC.

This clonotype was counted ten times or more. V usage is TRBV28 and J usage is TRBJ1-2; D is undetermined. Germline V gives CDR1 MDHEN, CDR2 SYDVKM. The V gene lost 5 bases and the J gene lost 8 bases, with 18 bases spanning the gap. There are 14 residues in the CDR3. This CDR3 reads CASSPHAKRKGYTF. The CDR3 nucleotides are TGTGCCAGCAGTCCCCACGCCAAGAGGAAAGGCTACACCTTC.

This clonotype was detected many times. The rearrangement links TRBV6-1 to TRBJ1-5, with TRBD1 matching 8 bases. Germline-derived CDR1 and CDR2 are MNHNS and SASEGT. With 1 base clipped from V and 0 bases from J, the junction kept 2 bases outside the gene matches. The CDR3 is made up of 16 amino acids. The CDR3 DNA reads TGTGCCAGCAGTGAAGGGACAGGGTTTAGCAATCAGCCCCAGCATTTT. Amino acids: CASSEGTGFSNQPQHF.

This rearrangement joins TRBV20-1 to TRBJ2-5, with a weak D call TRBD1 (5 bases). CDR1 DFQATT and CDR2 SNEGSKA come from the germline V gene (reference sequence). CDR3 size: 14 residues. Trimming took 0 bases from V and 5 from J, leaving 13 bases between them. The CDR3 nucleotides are TGCAGTGCTAGAGATATAGGGGTTGGGGAGACCCAGTACTTC. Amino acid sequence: CSARDIGVGETQYF.

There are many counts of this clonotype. CDR3 nucleotide sequence: TGCAGTGCTAGAGGCAGGGGGACCGATCAGCCCCAGCATTTT. The encoded protein is CSARGRGTDQPQHF. The chain has TRBV20-1 and TRBJ1-5, with TRBD1 matching 7 bases. Germline V gives CDR1 DFQATT, CDR2 SNEGSKA (reference sequence). The CDR3 totals 14 residues. The trim removed 1 base at V and 5 bases at J, leaving 5 bases unmatched.

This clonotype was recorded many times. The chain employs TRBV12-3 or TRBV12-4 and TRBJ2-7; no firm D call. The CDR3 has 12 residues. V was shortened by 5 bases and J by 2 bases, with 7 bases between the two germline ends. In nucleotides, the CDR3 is TGTGCCAGCAGTAGGCCCCCCTACGAGCAGTACTTC. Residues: CASSRPPYEQYF.